Following are 8 T cell receptor beta chains from one sample sequenced in a study of Ad26.COV2.S vaccination and SARS-CoV-2 variants. TCRdb's copy holds only in-frame clones and misses some; the assay was immunoSEQ multiplex PCR. The sample contains hundreds of thousands of clones, roughly nine tenths of which appear only once. This sample comprised peripheral blood, obtained after recovery from COVID-19. The receptors shown here come from a human donor who had recovered from COVID-19.

The chain recombines TRBV12-3 or TRBV12-4 with TRBJ1-1; D call uncertain. V lost 5 bases and J lost 0, with 4 bases in between. CDR3 length: 12 amino acids. The CDR3 sequence: CASSEMNTEAFF. Written as DNA, the CDR3 is TGTGCCAGCAGTGAAATGAACACTGAAGCTTTCTTT.

The V gene is TRBV21-1, the J gene TRBJ1-1. TRBV21-1 is a known pseudogene. The CDR3 length is 13 residues. The CDR3 loop reads CASREEGNTEAFF. As DNA, the CDR3 is TGTGCCAGCCGAGAGGAAGGGAACACTGAAGCTTTCTTT.

The CDR3 DNA is TGTGCCAGCAGCCCTATTGTCCAAGAGACCCAGTACTTC. It encodes CASSPIVQETQYF. The chain links TRBV3-1 (or the pseudogene TRBV3-2) to TRBJ2-5, with D uncertain. This CDR3 comprises 13 residues. V dropped 4 bases and J dropped 1 base, with 7 bases sitting between them. Germline V gene sequence: CDR1 LGHDT, CDR2 YNNKEL (reference sequence).

V is TRBV5-5 and J is TRBJ1-1, with a weak D call TRBD1 (6 bases). CDR3 size: 14 residues. Germline assignment: CDR1 SGHKS and CDR2 YYEKEE (reference sequence). V was shortened by 4 bases and J by 4 bases, with 14 bases between the two germline ends. The CDR3 region is CASSLGQLTTEAFF. The CDR3 DNA reads TGTGCCAGCAGCCTCGGACAGCTGACCACTGAAGCTTTCTTT.

The chain combines TRBV6-5 with TRBJ2-3, with D perhaps TRBD1 (6 bases). The V gene lost 2 bases and the J gene lost 6 bases, with 12 bases spanning the gap. CDR1 is MNHEY, CDR2 SVGAGI, per germline. This CDR3 has 14 amino acids. The CDR3 reads CASSYQGTRDTQYF. The CDR3 DNA sequence: TGTGCCAGCAGTTACCAGGGGACGAGGGATACGCAGTATTTT.

The chain combines TRBV15 with TRBJ2-7; the D is unclear. V was cut by 0 bases and J by 3 bases, with 6 bases left in between. The germline gives CDR1 LNHNV, CDR2 YYDKDF (reference sequence). The CDR3 consists of 13 residues. In DNA form, the CDR3 reads TGTGCCACCAGCAGAGACAGCTACTACGAGCAGTACTTC. Encoded protein: CATSRDSYYEQYF.

V gene TRBV11-3 combines with J gene TRBJ2-5, with 13 bases fitting TRBD2. CDR1 and CDR2 from the germline V gene are SGHNT and YENEEA. With V trimmed by 4 bases and J by 3 bases, 8 bases remained unmatched. The CDR3 length is 17 residues. For the CDR3, the DNA is TGTGCCAGCAGCTGGGGGACTAGCGGGGTCTCCGAAGAGACCCAGTACTTC. It yields the protein CASSWGTSGVSEETQYF.

This clone has just a few counts. The rearrangement uses TRBV7-9 and TRBJ2-7, with 7 nucleotides matching TRBD1. Trimming cost V 2 bases and J 0 bases; bases outside gene matches: 4. Germline CDR1 is SEHNR and CDR2 is FQNEAQ (reference sequence). CDR3 length equals 15 residues. In DNA form, the CDR3 reads TGTGCCAGCAGCTTAAGGACAGGAGACTCCTACGAGCAGTACTTC. Translating gives CASSLRTGDSYEQYF.